This record concerns one TCR beta chain sequence. Its antigen is unknown. These data are taken from a study of OX40 agonist ivuxolimab in advanced cancers. Study as a whole: Dose-escalation patients were diagnosed with hepatocellular carcinoma, melanoma, renal cell cancer or head and neck cancer.

The CDR3 spans 16 residues. V trimming: 2 bases; J trimming: 5 bases; junction bases outside the gene matches: 10. Germline CDR1 SGHRS, CDR2 YFSETQ. The data were produced by immunoSEQ multiplex PCR, yet TCRdb's version contains in-frame clones alone and is incomplete. This sample has roughly 66,000 clones, with 75% to 90% found just once. General study results and limits: Expanded clones belonging to CD8+ T cells outnumbered, on average, those of CD4+.

This receptor was taken from an adult with an advanced solid tumor such as melanoma, head and neck, liver or kidney cancer. This chain uses TRBV5-1 with TRBJ1-2; 9 bases are shared with TRBD1. The material sequenced was CD4+ or CD8+ T cells sorted from blood, taken in a trial of the OX40 agonist ivuxolimab. For the CDR3, the DNA is TGCGCCAGCAGCTTTGGGGACAGGGCCCCGGTATATGGCTACACCTTC. It yields the protein CASSFGDRAPVYGYTF. Full variable domain (outside the CDR3, taken from reference TRBV5-1 and TRBJ1-2): KAGVTQTPRYLIKTRGQQVTLSCSPISGHRSVSWYQQTPGQGLQFLFEYFSETQRNKGNFPGRFSGRQFSNSRSEMNVSTLELGDSALYLCASSFGDRAPVYGYTFGSGTRLTVV.